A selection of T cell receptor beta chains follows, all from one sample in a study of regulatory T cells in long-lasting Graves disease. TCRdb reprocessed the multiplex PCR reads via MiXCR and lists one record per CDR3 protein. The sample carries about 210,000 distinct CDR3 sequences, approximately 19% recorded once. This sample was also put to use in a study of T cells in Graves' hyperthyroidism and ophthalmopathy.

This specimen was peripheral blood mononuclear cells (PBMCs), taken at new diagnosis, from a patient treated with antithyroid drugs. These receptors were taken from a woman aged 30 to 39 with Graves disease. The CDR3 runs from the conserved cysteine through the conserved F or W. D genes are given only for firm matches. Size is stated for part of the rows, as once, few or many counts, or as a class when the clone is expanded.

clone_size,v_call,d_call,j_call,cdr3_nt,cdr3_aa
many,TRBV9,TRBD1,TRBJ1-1,TGCGCCAGCAGCCTGGGACAGGTAACTGAAGCTTTCTTT,CASSLGQVTEAFF
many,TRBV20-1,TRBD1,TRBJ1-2,TGCAGTGCTAGGGCAGGGGGGTTTTATGGCTACACCTTC,CSARAGGFYGYTF
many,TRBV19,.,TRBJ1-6,TGTGCCAGTAGTATTGGAGGAGTTCGGGGTAATTCACCCCTCCACTTT,CASSIGGVRGNSPLHF
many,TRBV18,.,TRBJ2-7,TGTGCCAGCTCACCTGACGGGGAACACGAGCAGTACTTC,CASSPDGEHEQYF
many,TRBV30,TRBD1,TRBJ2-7,TGTGCCTGGAGCAGGGGGTTGGCCTACGAGCAGTACTTC,CAWSRGLAYEQYF
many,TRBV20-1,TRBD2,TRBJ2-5,TGCAGTGCTCCGGGACTAGCGGTCCAAGAGACCCAGTACTTC,CSAPGLAVQETQYF
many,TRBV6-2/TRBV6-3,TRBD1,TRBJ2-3,TGTGCCAGCAGTTACTCAGGGACAGGTATCACAGATACGCAGTATTTT,CASSYSGTGITDTQYF
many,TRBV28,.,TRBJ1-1,TGTGCCAGCATTGCAGGGTTCCTAAAGGAGGACACTGAAGCTTTCTTT,CASIAGFLKEDTEAFF
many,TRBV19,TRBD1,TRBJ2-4,TGTGCCAGTAGTCGACAGGGACAGTCCAAAAACATTCAGTACTTC,CASSRQGQSKNIQYF
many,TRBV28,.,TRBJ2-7,TGTGCCAGCACCGCAATGGGGTACGAGCAGTACTTC,CASTAMGYEQYF
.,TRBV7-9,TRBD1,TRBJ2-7,TGTGCCAGCAGCTTAGCGATAGGGACAGGGGGATACGAGCAGTACTTC,CASSLAIGTGGYEQYF
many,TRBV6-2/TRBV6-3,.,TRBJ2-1,TGTGCCAGCAGTTTGGGCCCCGGAGTGGAGCAGTTCTTC,CASSLGPGVEQFF
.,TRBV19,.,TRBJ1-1,TGTGCCAGTAGTATAGCCATGGTTTACACTGAAGCTTTCTTT,CASSIAMVYTEAFF
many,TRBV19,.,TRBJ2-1,TGTGCCAGTAGTATGCGGACTCAAACGTACTACAATGAGCAGTTCTTC,CASSMRTQTYYNEQFF
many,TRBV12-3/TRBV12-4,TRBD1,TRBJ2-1,TGTGCCAGCCGGGACAGGGGAGGCAATGAGCAGTTCTTC,CASRDRGGNEQFF
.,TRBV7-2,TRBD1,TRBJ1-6,TGTGCCAGCAGCACCGGGACAGGGGAACATTCACCCCTCCACTTT,CASSTGTGEHSPLHF
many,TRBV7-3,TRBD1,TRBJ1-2,TGTGCCAGCAGCACCCTTCAGGGGGCGGGTGGCTACACCTTC,CASSTLQGAGGYTF
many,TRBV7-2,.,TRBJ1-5,TGTGCCAGCAGCTTAACCACCAGAGAGCCCCAGCATTTT,CASSLTTREPQHF
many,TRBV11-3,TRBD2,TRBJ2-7,TGTGCCAGCAGCTTCGGACTAGCGGGGTCGTACGAGCAGTACTTC,CASSFGLAGSYEQYF
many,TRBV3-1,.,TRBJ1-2,TGTGCCAGCCGTTGGCAGGGGACGAAAGGGCACTATGGCTACACCTTC,CASRWQGTKGHYGYTF
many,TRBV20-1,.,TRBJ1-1,TGCAGTGCTAGGGGTAGGGGAAAACCCGAAGCTTTCTTT,CSARGRGKPEAFF
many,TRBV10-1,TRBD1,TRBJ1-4,TGCGCCAGCATCGGGACAGGGGGCACACCTAATGAAAAACTGTTTTTT,CASIGTGGTPNEKLFF
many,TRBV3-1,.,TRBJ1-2,TGTGCCAGCAGCCCACGAGGCGTACAGGGAAACTATGGCTACACCTTC,CASSPRGVQGNYGYTF
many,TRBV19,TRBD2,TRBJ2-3,TGTGCCAGTATGAACGGGGGGGCTCCAGATACGCAGTATTTT,CASMNGGAPDTQYF
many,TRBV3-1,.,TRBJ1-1,TGTGCCAGCAGCCAAGAATTCGGCGAAGCTTTCTTT,CASSQEFGEAFF
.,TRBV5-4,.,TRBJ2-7,TGTGCCAGCAGCCTTGACCGAAGGACCGTCTCCTACGAGCAGTACTTC,CASSLDRRTVSYEQYF
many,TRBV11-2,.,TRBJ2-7,TGTGCCAGCAGCACCGGGGTTAGCTCCTACGAGCAGTACTTC,CASSTGVSSYEQYF
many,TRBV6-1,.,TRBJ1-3,TGTGCCAGCAGCACCGGGACACCTCGCGAAGACACCATATATTTT,CASSTGTPREDTIYF
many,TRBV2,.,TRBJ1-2,TGTGCCAGCAGTGAAGGGGCAGGGGTCCGCTATGGCTACACCTTC,CASSEGAGVRYGYTF
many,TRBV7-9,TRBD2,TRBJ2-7,TGTGCCAGCAGCTTAGCCCATAGCGGGAGATACGAGCAGTACTTC,CASSLAHSGRYEQYF
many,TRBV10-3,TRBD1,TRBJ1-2,TGTGCCATCAGTTACCTTACGGACAGGTCCTCGGATGGCTACACCTTC,CAISYLTDRSSDGYTF
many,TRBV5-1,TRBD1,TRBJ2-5,TGCGCCAGCAGCCCCGGGACAGCGGAGACCCAGTACTTC,CASSPGTAETQYF
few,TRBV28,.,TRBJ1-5,TGTGCCATTAGGGGGGGGGTTGATCAGCCCCAGCATTTT,CAIRGGVDQPQHF
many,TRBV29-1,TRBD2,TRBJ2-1,TGCAGCGTGGGAAGACTAGCGGGCTACAATGAGCAGTTCTTC,CSVGRLAGYNEQFF
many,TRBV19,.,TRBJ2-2,TGTGCCAGTGCTGGGGTGTGGGAGCTGTTTTTT,CASAGVWELFF
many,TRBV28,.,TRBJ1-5,TGTGCCAGCAGTTTGTCTCCGGGGCTGGGGGGGCTTAATCAGCCCCAGCATTTT,CASSLSPGLGGLNQPQHF
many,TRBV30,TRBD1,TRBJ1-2,TGTGCCTGGAGTGTAGGGGGCGCTTATAACTATGGCTACACCTTC,CAWSVGGAYNYGYTF
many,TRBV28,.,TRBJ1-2,TGTGCCAGCAGTTTATTAGTGGGTGGGTCTGGCTACACCTTC,CASSLLVGGSGYTF
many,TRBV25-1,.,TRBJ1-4,TGTGCCAGCAGTGTGGGTGGCTGGCGGGAGGAAAAACTGTTTTTT,CASSVGGWREEKLFF
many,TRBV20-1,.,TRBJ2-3,TGCAGTGCTAGACCAGCGGGCGACACAGATACGCAGTATTTT,CSARPAGDTDTQYF
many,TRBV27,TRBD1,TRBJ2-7,TGTGCCAGCAGGGGGACAGGGGCCTTTAGCTCCTACGAGCAGTACTTC,CASRGTGAFSSYEQYF